The 17 T cell receptor beta chains in this list originate from one sample, sequenced in a study of blood T cells in healthy people across ages. A second roughly 7 to 11 cycle PCR used barcoded and J-beta primers. MiXCR, run by TCRdb on the 5' RACE reads, gives a single entry per CDR3 protein. The sample carries hundreds of thousands of distinct CDR3 sequences, about 51% recorded once. Input material: blood. The receptors shown here come from a woman of 80 years or more in good health.

This clonotype was recorded a few times. The rearrangement uses TRBV29-1 and TRBJ2-1; the match to TRBD1 covers 10 bases. Germline V gene lookup returns CDR1 SQVTM and CDR2 ANQGSEA. The CDR3 loop spans 14 amino acids. With V trimmed by 3 bases and J by 8 bases, 7 bases remained unmatched. CDR3 amino acids: CSVDPDRGPHEQFF. The CDR3 DNA reads TGCAGCGTTGACCCTGACAGGGGGCCGCATGAGCAGTTCTTC.

The chain joins TRBV29-1 to TRBJ1-2; D is unresolved. V was shortened by 6 bases and J by 5 bases, with 16 bases between the two germline ends. This CDR3 spans 13 amino acids. Germline V gene lookup returns CDR1 SQVTM and CDR2 ANQGSEA. The CDR3 DNA reads TGCAGCGTCCACCTCGAATGGGGTTATGGCTACACCTTC. It specifies CSVHLEWGYGYTF. The whole variable domain, remainder taken from reference TRBV29-1 and TRBJ1-2, is SAVISQKPSRDICQRGTSLTIQCQVDSQVTMMFWYRQQPGQSLTLIATANQGSEATYESGFVIDKFPISRPNLTFSTLTVSNMSPEDSSIYLCSVHLEWGYGYTFGSGTRLTVV.

The chain combines TRBV4-2 with TRBJ1-6; the D gene is possibly TRBD1 (6 bases). Germline values: CDR1 LGHNA, CDR2 YNFKEQ. The CDR3 runs 17 residues. Deletions cut 0 bases from V and 8 bases from J, with 17 bases between. In nucleotides, the CDR3 is TGTGCCAGCAGCCAAGATCGGTTACAGGGACGGCATTCACCCCTCCACTTT. It specifies CASSQDRLQGRHSPLHF.

The chain links TRBV28 to TRBJ2-5, with 9 bases that match TRBD1. Matching the DNA end better, TRBJ2-7 makes the J call doubtful. CDR3 size: 15 residues. Germline V gene sequence: CDR1 MDHEN, CDR2 SYDVKM. CDR3 in DNA: TGTGCCAGCACCGGGGCCGGGACAGGGAATAGCGAGCAGTACTTC. Protein: CASTGAGTGNSEQYF.

As to this clonotype: This may be a read error, as it is one base from a much larger clone. The chain couples TRBV10-3 to TRBJ2-1; 8 nucleotides agree with TRBD1. The CDR3 sequence is 12 residues long. Germline CDR1 reads ENHRY; CDR2 reads SYGVKD. V dropped 7 bases and J dropped 5; count of bases not matched to a gene: 1. This CDR3 reads CAIKDRDNEQFF. The DNA of the CDR3 is TGTGCCATCAAGGACAGGGACAATGAGCAGTTCTTC.

This chain joins TRBV4-3 and TRBJ1-4; unclear D gene. CDR3 length: 15 residues. The germline CDR1 and CDR2 sequences are LGHNA and YSLEER. V lost 0 bases to trimming and J lost 4 bases, with 9 bases between them. The CDR3 region is CASSQEPGINEKLFF. The CDR3 nucleotides are TGCGCCAGCAGCCAAGAGCCAGGAATTAATGAAAAACTGTTTTTT.

V usage is TRBV25-1 and J usage is TRBJ2-7; D not resolved. There are 12 residues in the CDR3. Trimming pared 8 bases from V and 0 bases from J, leaving 8 bases between. Per the germline V gene, CDR1 is MGHDK and CDR2 is SYGVNS. The CDR3 region is CASQRTSYEQYF. CDR3 bases: TGTGCCAGCCAGCGAACCTCCTACGAGCAGTACTTC.

This clonotype appeared a single time. The rearrangement uses TRBV7-9 and TRBJ2-1, with unresolved D. CDR3 length equals 11 residues. Germline V gene lookup returns CDR1 SEHNR and CDR2 FQNEAQ (reference sequence). The ends were cut back, 8 bases at V and 7 bases at J, with 9 bases in the middle. The CDR3 bases are TGTGCCAGCGTAAGGGCTAATGAGCAGTTCTTC. It encodes CASVRANEQFF.

The chain uses TRBV15 and TRBJ1-4, with 8 positions matching TRBD1. Losses at the gene ends were 5 bases for V and 11 bases for J; bases not matched to a gene: 4. CDR3 length: 12 amino acids. Germline CDR1 and CDR2: LNHNV and YYDKDF (reference sequence). CDR3 protein: CATSADRAKLFF. The CDR3 nucleotides read TGTGCCACCAGCGCGGACAGGGCTAAACTGTTTTTT. Supplemented by reference TRBV15 and TRBJ1-4, the full variable domain reads DAMVIQNPRYQVTQFGKPVTLSCSQTLNHNVMYWYQQKSSQAPKLLFHYYDKDFNNEADTPDNFQSRRPNTSFCFLDIRSPGLGDTAMYLCATSADRAKLFFGSGTQLSVL.

The chain employs TRBV2 and TRBJ2-3; 10 bases align to TRBD1. This CDR3 comprises 15 residues. The germline CDR1 and CDR2 sequences are SNHLY and FYNNEI. The junction had 13 bases not matched to a gene; V was cut back by 6 bases and J by 10 bases. Here the CDR3 reads CASRPWGQGPDAQYF. The CDR3 nucleotides read TGTGCCAGCAGGCCGTGGGGACAGGGGCCCGATGCGCAGTATTTT.

The chain is built from TRBV9 and TRBJ2-7; no clear D. The germline V gene has CDR1 SGDLS and CDR2 YYNGEE. V was shortened by 0 bases and J by 1 base, with 8 bases between the two germline ends. This CDR3 contains 14 residues. The CDR3 loop is CASSVDGRSYEQYF. The DNA of the CDR3 is TGTGCCAGCAGCGTAGATGGTCGATCCTACGAGCAGTACTTC.

The V and J genes are TRBV6-1 and TRBJ1-2; TRBD1 aligns across 10 bases. V trimming: 7 bases; J trimming: 4 bases; junction bases outside the gene matches: 9. The CDR3 is made up of 15 amino acids. Germline CDR1 and CDR2: MNHNS and SASEGT. DNA for the CDR3: TGTGCCAGCACCGGACAGGGGGTAGTATCCTATGGCTACACCTTC. As protein: CASTGQGVVSYGYTF.

This clonotype was found many times. The rearrangement joins TRBV10-3 to TRBJ2-1; possibly TRBD1 or TRBD2 for D (5 bases each). The CDR3 extends over 14 amino acids. Germline CDR1 ENHRY, CDR2 SYGVKD. V shed 6 bases and J shed 4 bases, with 13 bases lying between them. The CDR3 nucleotides are TGTGCCATCAGGCCGGGACGGACATACAATGAGCAGTTCTTC. It yields the protein CAIRPGRTYNEQFF.

As regards this clonotype: A much more abundant neighbour one base away suggests this may be a read error. The chain employs TRBV27 and TRBJ1-1, with D unresolved. Germline assignment: CDR1 MNHEY and CDR2 SMNVEV (reference sequence). The CDR3 is 11 residues long. Here the CDR3 reads CASSFGTGAFF. CDR3 DNA: TGTGCCAGCAGTTTCGGTACTGGAGCTTTCTTT.

This clonotype was seen only a few times. This chain connects TRBV6-1 to TRBJ2-1; D uncertain. From germline, CDR1 is MNHNS and CDR2 SASEGT. The CDR3 is 17 amino acids. V shed 1 base and J shed 0 bases, with 13 bases lying between them. Here the CDR3 reads CASSEEVYRSSYNEQFF. DNA of the CDR3: TGTGCCAGCAGTGAAGAGGTCTATCGGAGCTCCTACAATGAGCAGTTCTTC.

This chain connects TRBV20-1 to TRBJ1-1; D gene uncertain. Germline loops: CDR1 DFQATT, CDR2 SNEGSKA (reference sequence). CDR3 size: 13 residues. V was trimmed by 6 bases and J by 5 bases, leaving 16 bases between them. The CDR3 is CSAGPPGGTEAFF. The CDR3, as DNA: TGCAGTGCCGGACCCCCGGGAGGAACTGAAGCTTTCTTT.

The sample holds a few counts of this clonotype. The chain combines TRBV2 with TRBJ2-1; the D gene is possibly TRBD2 (5 bases). The CDR3 sequence is 16 residues long. V was cut by 5 bases and J by 8 bases, with 22 bases left in between. Germline loops: CDR1 SNHLY, CDR2 FYNNEI. CDR3 protein: CASSYPAGSVGDEQFF. DNA of the CDR3: TGTGCCAGCAGTTATCCGGCTGGGTCGGTCGGGGATGAGCAGTTCTTC.